What follows is one T cell receptor (beta chain) and its context. This entry comes from a study of T-cell reconstitution after alpha-beta-depleted transplantation in children. This CDR3 is 15 amino acids long. Germline V CDR1 and CDR2: SGHTA, FQGNSA. V lost 5 bases, J lost 5 bases, and 18 bases lay in between. Preparation of the TCRbeta library involved a method that used unique molecular identifiers. TCRdb analysed the PCR reads with MiXCR anew, one entry per CDR3 protein. Here the sample spans some 400,000 distinct CDR3 sequences, roughly 22% being singletons. The rearrangement uses TRBV7-2 and TRBJ1-1; TRBD1 might be the D (5 bases). The sequence came from a human donor who donated a stem cell graft to a child with acute myeloid leukemia. Sequenced here: PBMCs from the stem cell graft donor, sampled from the stem cell graft. DNA for the CDR3: TGTGCCAGCAGCCTGGGGGTTGGGTTGTGGACTGAAGCTTTCTTT. This translates into CASSLGVGLWTEAFF.